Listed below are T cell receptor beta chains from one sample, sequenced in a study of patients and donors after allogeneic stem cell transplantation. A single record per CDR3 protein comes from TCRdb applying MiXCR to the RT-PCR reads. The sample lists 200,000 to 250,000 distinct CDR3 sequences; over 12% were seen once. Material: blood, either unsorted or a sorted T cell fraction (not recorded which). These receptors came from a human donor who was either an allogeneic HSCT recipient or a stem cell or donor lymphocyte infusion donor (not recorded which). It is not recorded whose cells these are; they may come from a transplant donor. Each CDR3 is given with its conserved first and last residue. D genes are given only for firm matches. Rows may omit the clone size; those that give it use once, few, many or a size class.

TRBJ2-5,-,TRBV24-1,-,CATSDPGRSLEETQYF,TGTGCCACCAGTGACCCTGGACGTTCTTTAGAAGAGACCCAGTACTTC
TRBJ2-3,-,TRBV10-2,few,CASSDRRVTDTQYF,TGCGCCAGCAGTGACAGAAGGGTAACAGATACGCAGTATTTT
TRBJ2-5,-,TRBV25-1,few,CASRGRTLPPQETQYF,TGTGCCAGCAGAGGACGAACCCTACCACCTCAAGAGACCCAGTACTTC
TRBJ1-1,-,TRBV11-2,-,CASSLVGGREKGTEAFF,TGTGCCAGCAGCTTAGTCGGAGGACGGGAAAAGGGCACTGAAGCTTTCTTT
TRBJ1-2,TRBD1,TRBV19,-,CASSIIGTGGVSGYTF,TGTGCCAGTAGTATCATCGGGACAGGGGGTGTAAGTGGCTACACCTTC
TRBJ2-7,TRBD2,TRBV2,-,CASILMGSTSGNHEQYF,TGTGCCAGCATCCTCATGGGATCGACTAGCGGGAACCACGAGCAGTACTTC
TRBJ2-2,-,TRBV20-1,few,CSARWSVSDLNTGELFF,TGCAGTGCTAGATGGTCTGTATCGGACCTGAACACCGGGGAGCTGTTTTTT
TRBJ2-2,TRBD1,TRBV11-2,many,CASSQQGATFTGELFF,TGTGCCAGCAGCCAGCAGGGGGCCACTTTCACCGGGGAGCTGTTTTTT
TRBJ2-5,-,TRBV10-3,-,CAIRPEGRETQYF,TGTGCCATCAGGCCGGAGGGCCGGGAGACCCAGTACTTC
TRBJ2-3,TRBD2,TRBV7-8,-,CASSHPLGRADTQYF,TGTGCCAGCAGCCACCCGTTGGGGAGGGCAGATACGCAGTATTTT
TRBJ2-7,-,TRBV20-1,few,CSAYPQGQTYEQYF,TGCAGTGCATATCCTCAAGGACAGACCTACGAGCAGTACTTC
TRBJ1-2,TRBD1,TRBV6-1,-,CASRRLGGQGNYGYTF,TGTGCCAGCAGGAGACTTGGGGGACAGGGGAACTATGGCTACACCTTC
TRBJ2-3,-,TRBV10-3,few,CAISAGFGTDTQYF,TGTGCCATCAGTGCCGGGTTCGGCACAGATACGCAGTATTTT
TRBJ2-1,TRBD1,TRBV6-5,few,CASSSGTGPYNEQFF,TGTGCCAGCAGTTCCGGGACAGGACCTTACAATGAGCAGTTCTTC
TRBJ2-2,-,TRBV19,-,CASSIRTVNGELFF,TGTGCCAGTAGTATCCGGACAGTAAACGGGGAGCTGTTTTTT
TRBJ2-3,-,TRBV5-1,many,CASSLFAGSTDTQYF,TGCGCCAGCAGCTTGTTCGCAGGTAGCACAGATACGCAGTATTTT
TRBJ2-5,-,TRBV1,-,CTSSHGLAGGDHNQETQYF,TGCACCAGCAGCCACGGACTAGCGGGGGGTGACCACAACCAAGAGACCCAGTACTTC
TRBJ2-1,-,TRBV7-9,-,CASSFSTSWGEQFF,TGTGCCAGCAGCTTTTCGACCTCCTGGGGTGAGCAGTTCTTC
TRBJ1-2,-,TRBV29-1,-,CSVVTVGPYGYTF,TGCAGCGTTGTTACAGTGGGGCCATATGGCTACACCTTC
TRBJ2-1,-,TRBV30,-,CAWSVQAASSYNEQFF,TGTGCCTGGAGTGTACAAGCAGCGAGCTCCTACAATGAGCAGTTCTTC
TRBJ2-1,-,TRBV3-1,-,CASSHVYGDYNEQFF,TGTGCCAGCAGCCACGTGTACGGGGATTACAATGAGCAGTTCTTC
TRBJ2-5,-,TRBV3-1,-,CASSQDRAAALGETQYF,TGTGCCAGCAGCCAAGACAGGGCAGCGGCCCTGGGGGAGACCCAGTACTTC
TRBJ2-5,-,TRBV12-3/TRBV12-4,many,CASSKQETQYF,TGTGCCAGCAGTAAGCAAGAGACCCAGTACTTC
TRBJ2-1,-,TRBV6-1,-,CASSATRSEQFF,TGTGCCAGCAGCGCGACCCGCAGTGAGCAGTTCTTC
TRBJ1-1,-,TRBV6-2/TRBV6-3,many,CASSSTALRAFF,TGTGCCAGCAGCTCAACAGCTCTTCGGGCTTTCTTT
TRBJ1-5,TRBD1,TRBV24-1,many,CATNGQGGNQPQHF,TGTGCCACCAACGGACAGGGAGGCAATCAGCCCCAGCATTTT
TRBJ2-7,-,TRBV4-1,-,CASSQVIEGPYEQYF,TGCGCCAGCAGCCAAGTTATCGAGGGGCCCTACGAGCAGTACTTC
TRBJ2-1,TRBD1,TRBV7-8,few,CASSSRTGGNEQFF,TGTGCCAGCAGCTCGAGGACAGGGGGCAATGAGCAGTTCTTC
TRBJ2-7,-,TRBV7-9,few,CASSFPRSEQYF,TGTGCCAGCAGCTTCCCTAGGAGCGAGCAGTACTTC
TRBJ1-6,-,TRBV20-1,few,CSAITGNSPLHF,TGCAGTGCTATCACGGGGAATTCACCCCTCCACTTT
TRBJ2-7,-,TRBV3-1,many,CASSPGAGSYEQYF,TGTGCCAGCAGCCCCGGGGCAGGGTCCTACGAGCAGTACTTC
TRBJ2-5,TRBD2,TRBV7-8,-,CASSLGAGANQETQYF,TGTGCCAGCAGCTTAGGAGCGGGGGCCAACCAAGAGACCCAGTACTTC
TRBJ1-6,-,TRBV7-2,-,CASSPRGRGNSPLHF,TGTGCCAGCAGCCCGAGGGGCAGGGGAAATTCACCCCTCCACTTT
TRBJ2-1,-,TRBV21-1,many,CASSKGLLQGDEQFF,TGTGCCAGCAGCAAAGGTTTGCTACAGGGCGATGAGCAGTTCTTC
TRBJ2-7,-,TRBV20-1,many,CSAIVGGLVGEQYF,TGCAGTGCTATTGTTGGGGGCCTGGTGGGGGAGCAGTACTTC
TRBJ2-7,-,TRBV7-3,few,CASSLDGAGSYEQYF,TGTGCCAGCAGCTTAGACGGCGCAGGCTCCTACGAGCAGTACTTC
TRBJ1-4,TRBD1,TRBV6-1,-,CASRGQGATNEKLFF,TGTGCCAGCAGAGGCCAGGGGGCAACTAATGAAAAACTGTTTTTT
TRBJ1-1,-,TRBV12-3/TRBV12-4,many,CASSARVGGEAFF,TGTGCCAGCAGTGCTCGAGTCGGGGGAGAAGCTTTCTTT
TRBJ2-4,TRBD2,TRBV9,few,CASSGLTSGKGNIQYF,TGTGCCAGCAGCGGCCTGACTAGCGGGAAAGGTAACATTCAGTACTTC
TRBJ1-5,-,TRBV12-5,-,CASGTQDGFSGAQHF,TGTGCTAGTGGTACGCAGGACGGGTTTTCGGGAGCCCAGCATTTT
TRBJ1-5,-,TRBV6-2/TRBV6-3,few,CASSRRSYSNQPQHF,TGTGCCAGCAGTCGTCGATCTTATAGCAATCAGCCCCAGCATTTT
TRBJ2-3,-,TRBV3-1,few,CASRSRQTDTQYF,TGTGCCAGCAGATCAAGACAGACAGATACGCAGTATTTT
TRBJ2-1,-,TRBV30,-,CALRGYNEQFF,TGTGCCCTCAGGGGCTACAATGAGCAGTTCTTC
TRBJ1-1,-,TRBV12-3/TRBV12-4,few,CASSLQGWVTEAFF,TGTGCCAGCAGTTTACAGGGGTGGGTCACTGAAGCTTTCTTT
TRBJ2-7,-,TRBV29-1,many,CSVVEGGYEQYF,TGCAGCGTTGTCGAGGGCGGCTACGAGCAGTACTTC
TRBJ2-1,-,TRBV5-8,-,CASSSGQLRGNEQFF,TGTGCCAGCAGTTCGGGGCAATTAAGGGGCAATGAGCAGTTCTTC
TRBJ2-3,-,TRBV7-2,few,CASSLGPLRTDTQYF,TGTGCCAGCAGCTTAGGTCCTCTCCGGACAGATACGCAGTATTTT
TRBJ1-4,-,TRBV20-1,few,CSARSNEKLFF,TGCAGTGCTAGGTCAAATGAAAAACTGTTTTTT